These 26 T cell receptor beta chains share one sample of origin, sequenced in a study of tumor and adjacent non-tumor tissue in lung cancer. No cell sorting was done before RNA was extracted from the tissue. The library came from three nested PCR rounds adapted from ARM-PCR protocols. TCRdb ran MiXCR on the multiplex PCR reads and lists one entry per CDR3 protein. The sample records tens of thousands of distinct CDR3 sequences, 80% being singletons. Material: lung tumor tissue. The receptor set was obtained from a woman in her forties or fifties with non-small cell lung cancer.

The count of this clonotype is one. At one boundary the junction diverges from the germline segment, which might be a read error. The J gene is TRBJ2-7, the V gene TRBV29-1; D is possibly TRBD1 (6 bases). The CDR3 contains 14 residues. Per germline, CDR1 SQVTM and CDR2 ANQGSEA. The CDR3 nucleotides read TGCAGAGTTGGCTCGGCAGGGGACCGGTACGAGCAGTACTTC. Its protein product is CRVGSAGDRYEQYF.

In the case of this clonotype: Since the CDR3 does not end with the conserved phenylalanine or tryptophan, this likely comes from a read error. V and J are TRBV11-2 and TRBJ1-1; a weak D match, TRBD1 (6 bases). V was clipped by 11 bases and J by 2 bases, with 27 bases between them. This CDR3 contains 17 residues. CDR1 and CDR2 from the germline V gene are SGHAT and FQNNGV. The CDR3 nucleotides read TGTGCCGGCAACTCAAAGCAGGGGCCAAGGATAAACACTGAAGCTTTCTCT. It translates to CAGNSKQGPRINTEAFS.

This clonotype came up many times. The chain is built from TRBV28 and TRBJ2-7; the D gene is possibly TRBD1 (6 bases). Germline assignment: CDR1 MDHEN and CDR2 SYDVKM. The CDR3 loop spans 15 amino acids. Deletions cut 5 bases from V and 1 base from J, with 15 bases between. The CDR3 is CASSPRGTASYEQYF. As DNA, the CDR3 is TGTGCCAGCAGTCCTAGGGGGACGGCTTCCTACGAGCAGTACTTC.

On this clonotype: The final CDR3 position lacks the conserved phenylalanine or tryptophan, pointing to a likely read error. The chain carries TRBV11-2 and TRBJ2-1; the D call may be TRBD1 or TRBD2 (5 bases each). The length of the CDR3 is 15 residues. Germline CDR1 SGHAT, CDR2 FQNNGV. Trimming took off 3 bases at V and 5 bases at J, with 14 bases between the two ends. The CDR3 DNA follows: TGTGCCAGCAGCTTTATAGCGCGAGGGGACAATGAGCAGTTCTCC. This codes for CASSFIARGDNEQFS.

As regards this clonotype: Likely a read error: the CDR3 ends without its conserved phenylalanine or tryptophan. The J gene is TRBJ2-3, the V gene TRBV4-2; no clear D gene. The germline V gene encodes CDR1 LGHNA and CDR2 YNFKEQ. There are 16 residues in the CDR3. V was pared by 5 bases and J by 3 bases, with 18 bases between. The chain's CDR3 is CASSNDLERATDTQYY. For the CDR3, the DNA is TGTGCCAGCAGCAACGATCTCGAAAGAGCGACAGATACGCAGTATTAT.

Worth noting for this clonotype: The germline gene is not matched at one end of the junction; a read error may be the cause. The chain employs TRBV6-6 and TRBJ2-3, with 14 bases fitting TRBD2. Germline CDR1 reads MNHNY; CDR2 reads SVGAGI (reference sequence). The CDR3 contains 21 residues. Here the CDR3 reads CACSYTWATGTSGRGTDTQYF. CDR3 nucleotide sequence: TGTGCCTGCAGTTATACGTGGGCAACCGGGACTAGCGGGAGAGGGACAGATACGCAGTATTTT.

To note about this clonotype: Mismatch with germline at one junction end may stem from a read error. The V gene is TRBV5-6, the J gene TRBJ1-4, with TRBD1 as a possible D gene (6 bases). There are 16 residues in the CDR3. The V gene's germline CDR1 is SGHDT and CDR2 YYEEEE. CDR3 amino acids: CASSLTGLATNEKPFF. The CDR3 DNA reads TGTGCCAGCAGCTTGACAGGGCTCGCAACTAATGAAAAACCGTTTTTT.

Points on this clonotype: Since no conserved phenylalanine or tryptophan closes the CDR3, a read error is the likely cause. The rearrangement joins TRBV29-1 to TRBJ2-4; D gene unclear. The germline V gene encodes CDR1 SQVTM and CDR2 ANQGSEA. CDR3 length: 15 residues. V shed 6 bases and J shed 7 bases, with 22 bases lying between them. CDR3 loop: CSVLLGLRFVNIQYL. CDR3 DNA sequence: TGCAGCGTGTTGCTGGGGTTGAGGTTTGTTAACATTCAGTACCTC.

This clonotype was counted once. A read error may produce the germline difference seen at one junction end. This chain joins TRBV12-5 and TRBJ2-1, with 9 bases fitting TRBD1. The germline V gene has CDR1 LGHNT and CDR2 FRNRAP. The CDR3 extends over 15 amino acids. In DNA, the CDR3 is TGTGCTAGTGGTTTAGGACAGGGGAGGACTATTGAGCAATTCTTC. It yields the protein CASGLGQGRTIEQFF.

Points on this clonotype: This may come from a read error, since a much larger clone is one base off. The genes are TRBV5-6 and TRBJ1-4, with TRBD1 as a possible D gene (6 bases). The CDR3 covers 16 residues. Germline CDR1 is SGHDT and CDR2 is YYEEEE. The CDR3 DNA reads TGTGCCAGCAGCTTGACAGGGCTCGCAACTAATGGAAAACTGTTTTTT. Translation: CASSLTGLATNGKLFF.

Comment on this clonotype: It is likely a read error, because the conserved phenylalanine at the end of the CDR3 is missing. The V gene is TRBV4-1, the J gene TRBJ1-1; possibly TRBD1 for D (6 bases). The CDR3 runs to 16 residues. Per germline, CDR1 MGHRA and CDR2 YSYEKL. The DNA for the CDR3 is TGCGCCACCAGCCAAGATCGTTACAGGGCGAACACTAAAGCTTTCTCT. Its translation is CATSQDRYRANTKAFS.

Remarks on this clonotype: The conserved phenylalanine or tryptophan is not found at the CDR3 terminus, so this likely reflects a read error. This chain uses TRBV11-2 with TRBJ2-7; D gene ambiguous. Germline lookup yields CDR1 SGHAT and CDR2 FQNNGV. CDR3 length: 15 amino acids. CDR3 nucleotide sequence: TGTGCCAGAAGCTTACCTCCGAGTCCCTCCTACGAGCAGTACTTA. Translated: CARSLPPSPSYEQYL.

Details on this clonotype: Sequence at one end of the junction differs from germline and may be a read error. The chain links TRBV20-1 to TRBJ2-1; weak D call: TRBD2 (5 bases). The CDR3 is 15 amino acids. CDR1 is DFQATT and CDR2 is SNEGSKA in the germline V gene (reference sequence). CDR3 DNA: TGCATTGCTCCCCTTGGAGGACCCTTATACAATGAGCAGTTTTTC. This gives the protein CIAPLGGPLYNEQFF.

The V and J genes are TRBV20-1 and TRBJ2-1; D possibly corresponds to TRBD1 (5 bases). This CDR3 spans 15 amino acids. Germline V gene sequence: CDR1 DFQATT, CDR2 SNEGSKA (reference sequence). V gave up 6 bases and J gave up 13 bases, with 28 bases separating them. CDR3 sequence reads: CSAKRQLISYNAQFF. Written as DNA, the CDR3 is TGCAGTGCAAAAAGACAGTTGATCTCCTACAATGCACAGTTCTTC.

As concerns this clonotype: The conserved final phenylalanine or tryptophan is absent from the CDR3, which likely points to a read error. The chain joins TRBV11-1 to TRBJ2-5; D possibly corresponds to TRBD1 (6 bases). CDR3 size: 14 residues. Germline CDR1 is SGHAT and CDR2 is FQDESV (reference sequence). CDR3 loop: CAISLGQPQETQYL. The CDR3 DNA reads TGTGCCATCAGCTTGGGACAACCCCAAGAGACCCAGTACTTA.

About this clonotype itself: Germline is not matched at one junction end, which may reflect a read error. The V and J genes are TRBV29-1 and TRBJ2-3; 9 bases match TRBD2. This CDR3 spans 14 amino acids. Germline CDR1 SQVTM, CDR2 ANQGSEA. CDR3 nucleotides: TGCAGCATTGAAGGGAGGGTTAGCGGGAGTGGGGAGTATTTT. Its translation: CSIEGRVSGSGEYF.

As concerns this clonotype: A junction boundary mismatches the germline segment, possibly from a read error. The chain has TRBV20-1 and TRBJ2-1, with D possibly TRBD2 on 5 matching bases. CDR3 length: 12 amino acids. Germline CDR1 is DFQATT and CDR2 is SNEGSKA (reference sequence). CDR3: CSVRAENNEQFF. In DNA, the CDR3 is TGCAGTGTTAGAGCGGAAAACAATGAGCAGTTCTTC.

This clonotype was counted only a few times. This clone may be a read error of a much larger clone one base away. The chain couples TRBV12-3 or TRBV12-4 to TRBJ1-6, with D perhaps TRBD1 (5 bases). The CDR3 length is 13 residues. As DNA, the CDR3 is TGTGTCAGCAGCGGGACGGGGAATTCACCCCTCCACTTT. Amino acid sequence: CVSSGTGNSPLHF.

As regards this clonotype: At one end the junction does not follow the germline gene, possibly because of a read error. The rearrangement joins TRBV20-1 to TRBJ2-5; D perhaps matches TRBD2 (5 bases). The CDR3 contains 13 residues. The V gene's germline CDR1 is DFQATT and CDR2 SNEGSKA (reference sequence). The CDR3, as DNA: TGCAGTGCTAGATTGGACTGTCGAGAGACCCAGTATTTC. It is translated as CSARLDCRETQYF.

This clonotype was picked up a small number of times. Germline is not matched at one junction end, which may reflect a read error. This chain joins TRBV12-3 or TRBV12-4 and TRBJ1-1; D not resolved. There are 13 residues in the CDR3. The CDR3 here is CASSWVENTEALF. The CDR3 bases are TGTGCCAGCAGTTGGGTGGAGAACACTGAAGCCCTCTTT.

Notes on this clonotype: The junction shows a germline mismatch at one end, possibly a read error. V usage is TRBV12-3 or TRBV12-4 and J usage is TRBJ1-1; 7 nucleotides line up with TRBD1. The CDR3 is 16 amino acids. This chain's CDR3 is CANSPGRQGSKTEAFF. The CDR3 coding sequence is TGTGCCAACAGTCCGGGGAGACAGGGTTCGAAAACTGAAGCTTTCTTT.

The rearrangement joins TRBV28 to TRBJ1-1; D not resolved. The CDR3 is 15 amino acids. Germline-derived CDR1 and CDR2 are MDHEN and SYDVKM. V was cut by 3 bases and J by 5 bases, with 16 bases left in between. The CDR3 DNA reads TGTGCCAGCAGTTTGGGTGGTCTGAGGGAAACTGAAGCTTTCTTT. Translation: CASSLGGLRETEAFF.

This clonotype has a count of ten or more. The rearrangement uses TRBV6-1 and TRBJ2-1; D is possibly TRBD2 (6 bases). The germline CDR1 and CDR2 sequences are MNHNS and SASEGT. V was shortened by 0 bases and J by 4 bases, with 13 bases between the two germline ends. The CDR3 consists of 16 residues. As DNA, the CDR3 is TGTGCCAGCAGTGAAGCGTCGGGGGACCCTTACAATGAGCAGTTCTTC. Translation: CASSEASGDPYNEQFF.

The V gene is TRBV5-4, the J gene TRBJ2-3; 8 nucleotides agree with TRBD1. With V trimmed by 6 bases and J by 2 bases, 2 bases remained unmatched. The CDR3 is 13 residues long. CDR1 is SGHNT and CDR2 is YYREEE in the germline V gene (reference sequence). In DNA form, the CDR3 reads TGTGCCAGCAACAGGGGGAACACAGATACGCAGTATTTT. Translation: CASNRGNTDTQYF.

About this clonotype itself: The CDR3 ends on some other residue instead of the conserved phenylalanine or tryptophan, so this is likely a read error. The chain links TRBV20-1 to TRBJ1-1, with TRBD1 matching 7 bases. Germline CDR1 reads DFQATT; CDR2 reads SNEGSKA (reference sequence). V shed 3 bases, J shed 3 bases, and the junction held 10 bases outside the gene matches. This CDR3 is 15 amino acids long. The DNA for the CDR3 is TGCAGTGCTAGGGGGTTAGAGGGGGCGGACACTGAAGCTTTCCTT. As protein: CSARGLEGADTEAFL.

Remarks on this clonotype: Likely a read error: the CDR3 ends without its conserved phenylalanine or tryptophan. Because the CDR3's place on the DNA is in doubt, the DNA is left out and the CDR3 is given as listed by TCRdb. The chain couples TRBV13 to TRBJ2-7; the table's D call, TRBD1, has no DNA check behind it. Germline CDR1 is PRHDT and CDR2 is FYEKMQ (reference sequence). The CDR3 length is 13 residues, termini included. The CDR3 reads CASSLNRAYERYY.